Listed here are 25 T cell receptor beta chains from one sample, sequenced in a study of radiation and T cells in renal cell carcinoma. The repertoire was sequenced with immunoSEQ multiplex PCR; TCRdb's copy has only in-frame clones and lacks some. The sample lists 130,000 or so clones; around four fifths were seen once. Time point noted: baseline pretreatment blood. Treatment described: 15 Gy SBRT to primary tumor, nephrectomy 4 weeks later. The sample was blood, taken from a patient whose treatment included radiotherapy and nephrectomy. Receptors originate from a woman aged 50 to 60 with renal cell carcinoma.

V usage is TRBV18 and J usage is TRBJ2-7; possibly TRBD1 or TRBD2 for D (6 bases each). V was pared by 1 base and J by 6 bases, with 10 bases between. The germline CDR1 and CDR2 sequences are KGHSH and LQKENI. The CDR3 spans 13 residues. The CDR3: CASSPLGGSEQYF. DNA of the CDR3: TGTGCCAGCTCACCACTGGGGGGCAGCGAGCAGTACTTC.

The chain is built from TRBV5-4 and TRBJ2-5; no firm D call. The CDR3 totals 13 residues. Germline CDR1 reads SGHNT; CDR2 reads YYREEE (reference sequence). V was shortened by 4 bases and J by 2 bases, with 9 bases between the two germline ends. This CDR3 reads CASSQEMQETQYF. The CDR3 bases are TGTGCCAGCAGCCAAGAAATGCAAGAGACCCAGTACTTC.

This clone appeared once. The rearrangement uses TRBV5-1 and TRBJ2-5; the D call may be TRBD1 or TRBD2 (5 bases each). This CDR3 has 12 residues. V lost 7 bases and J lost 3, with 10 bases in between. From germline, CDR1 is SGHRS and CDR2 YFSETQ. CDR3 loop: CASSGDEETQYF. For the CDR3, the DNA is TGCGCCAGCTCTGGGGACGAAGAGACCCAGTACTTC.

CDR3 region: CASSSGGVNTEAFF. The CDR3 nucleotides read TGCGCCAGCAGCTCGGGCGGGGTGAACACTGAAGCTTTCTTT. V gene TRBV5-1 combines with J gene TRBJ1-1, with D unclear. This CDR3 comprises 14 residues. CDR1 is SGHRS, CDR2 YFSETQ, per germline. V dropped 3 bases and J dropped 0 bases, with 9 bases sitting between them.

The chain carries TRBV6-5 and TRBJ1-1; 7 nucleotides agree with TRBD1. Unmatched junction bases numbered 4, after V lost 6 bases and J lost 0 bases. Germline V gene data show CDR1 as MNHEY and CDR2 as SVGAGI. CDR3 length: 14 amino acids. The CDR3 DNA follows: TGTGCCAGCAGCTATGACAGGGTGAACACTGAAGCTTTCTTT. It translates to CASSYDRVNTEAFF.

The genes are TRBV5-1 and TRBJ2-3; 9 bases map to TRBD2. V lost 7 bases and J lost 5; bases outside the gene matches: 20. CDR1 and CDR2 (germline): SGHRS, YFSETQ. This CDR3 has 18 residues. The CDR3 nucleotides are TGCGCCAGCCACCGACAGGCGACTAGCGGAATAGAGGTAGATACGCAGTATTTT. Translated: CASHRQATSGIEVDTQYF. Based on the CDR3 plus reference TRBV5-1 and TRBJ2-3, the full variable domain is KAGVTQTPRYLIKTRGQQVTLSCSPISGHRSVSWYQQTPGQGLQFLFEYFSETQRNKGNFPGRFSGRQFSNSRSEMNVSTLELGDSALYLCASHRQATSGIEVDTQYFGPGTRLTVL.

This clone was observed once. This CDR3 is CASSSTWGGELFF. CDR3 sequence (DNA): TGTGCCAGCAGCAGCACGTGGGGCGGGGAGCTGTTTTTT. This rearrangement joins TRBV11-3 to TRBJ2-2, with unresolved D. V lost 5 bases and J 7 bases, leaving 11 bases between the germline ends. This CDR3 comprises 13 residues. Looked up from germline, CDR1 is SGHNT and CDR2 is YENEEA.

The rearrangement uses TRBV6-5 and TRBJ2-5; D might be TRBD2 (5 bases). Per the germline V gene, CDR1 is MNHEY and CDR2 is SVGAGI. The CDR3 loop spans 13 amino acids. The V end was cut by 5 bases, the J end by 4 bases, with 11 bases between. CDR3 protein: CASSGGFRETQYF. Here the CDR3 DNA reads TGTGCCAGCAGTGGAGGCTTCAGAGAGACCCAGTACTTC.

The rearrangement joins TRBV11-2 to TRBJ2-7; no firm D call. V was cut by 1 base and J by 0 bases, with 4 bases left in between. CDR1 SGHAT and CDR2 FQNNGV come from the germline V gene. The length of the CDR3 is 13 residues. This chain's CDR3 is CASSLVVSYEQYF. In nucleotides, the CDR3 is TGTGCCAGCAGCTTAGTTGTCTCCTACGAGCAGTACTTC.

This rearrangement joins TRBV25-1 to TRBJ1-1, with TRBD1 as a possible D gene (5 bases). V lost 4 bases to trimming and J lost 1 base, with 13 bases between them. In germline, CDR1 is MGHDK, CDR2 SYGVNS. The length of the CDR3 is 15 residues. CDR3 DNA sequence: TGTGCCAGCAGTGGGACAAGCACGGGGAACACTGAAGCTTTCTTT. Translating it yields CASSGTSTGNTEAFF.

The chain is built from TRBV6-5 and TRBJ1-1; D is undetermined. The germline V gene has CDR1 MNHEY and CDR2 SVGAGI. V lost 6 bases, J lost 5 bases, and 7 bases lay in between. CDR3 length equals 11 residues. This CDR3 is CASRTFTEAFF. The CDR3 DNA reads TGTGCCAGCAGGACTTTTACTGAAGCTTTCTTT.

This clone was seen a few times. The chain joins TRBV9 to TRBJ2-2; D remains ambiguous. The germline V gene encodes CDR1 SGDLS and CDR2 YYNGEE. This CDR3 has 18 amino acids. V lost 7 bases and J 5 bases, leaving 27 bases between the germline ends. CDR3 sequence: CASRRSVIRIDATGELFF. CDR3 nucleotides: TGTGCCAGCCGCCGATCCGTCATTAGGATCGATGCGACCGGGGAGCTGTTTTTT.

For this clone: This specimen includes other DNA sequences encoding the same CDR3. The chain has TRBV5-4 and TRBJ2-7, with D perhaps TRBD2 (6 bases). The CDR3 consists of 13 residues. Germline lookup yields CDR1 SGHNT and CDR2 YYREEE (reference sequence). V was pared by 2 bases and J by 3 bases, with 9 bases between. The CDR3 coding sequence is TGTGCCAGCAGCTTTCAGGGAGGCTACGAGCAGTACTTC. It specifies CASSFQGGYEQYF.

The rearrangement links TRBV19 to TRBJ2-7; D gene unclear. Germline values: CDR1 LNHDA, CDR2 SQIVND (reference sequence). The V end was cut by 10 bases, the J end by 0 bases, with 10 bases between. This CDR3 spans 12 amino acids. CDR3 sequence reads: CATGRSSYEQYF. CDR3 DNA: TGTGCCACCGGACGGAGCTCCTACGAGCAGTACTTC.

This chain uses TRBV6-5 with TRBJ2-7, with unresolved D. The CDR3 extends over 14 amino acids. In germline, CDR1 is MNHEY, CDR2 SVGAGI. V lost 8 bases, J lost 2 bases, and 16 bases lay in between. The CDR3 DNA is TGTGCCAGCTCGTTAAGAAGGGAAACCTACGAGCAGTACTTC. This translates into CASSLRRETYEQYF.

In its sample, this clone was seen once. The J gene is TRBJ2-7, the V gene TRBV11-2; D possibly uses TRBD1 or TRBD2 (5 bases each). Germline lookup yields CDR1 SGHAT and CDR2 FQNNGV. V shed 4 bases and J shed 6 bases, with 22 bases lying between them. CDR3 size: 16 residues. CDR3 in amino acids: CASSSEGRGGLGEQYF. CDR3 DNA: TGTGCCAGCAGCTCGGAAGGTAGGGGTGGACTGGGCGAGCAGTACTTC.

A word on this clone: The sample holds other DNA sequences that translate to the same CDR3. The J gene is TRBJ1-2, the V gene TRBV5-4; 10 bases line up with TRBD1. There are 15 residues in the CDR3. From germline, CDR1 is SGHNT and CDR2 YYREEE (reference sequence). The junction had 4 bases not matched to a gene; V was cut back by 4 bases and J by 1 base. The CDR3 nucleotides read TGTGCCAGCAGCCCGGGACAGGGGTATAACTATGGCTACACCTTC. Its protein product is CASSPGQGYNYGYTF. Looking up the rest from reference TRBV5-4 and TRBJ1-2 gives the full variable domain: ETGVTQSPTHLIKTRGQQVTLRCSSQSGHNTVSWYQQALGQGPQFIFQYYREEENGRGNFPPRFSGLQFPNYSSELNVNALELDDSALYLCASSPGQGYNYGYTFGSGTRLTVV.

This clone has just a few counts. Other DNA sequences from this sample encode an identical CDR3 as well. The CDR3 DNA sequence: TGTGCCAGCAGCTTATTGGGCACAGATACGCAGTATTTT. Translating it yields CASSLLGTDTQYF. The chain is built from TRBV7-2 and TRBJ2-3; D unresolved. CDR1 SGHTA and CDR2 FQGNSA come from the germline V gene. The CDR3 is made up of 13 amino acids. V was pared by 2 bases and J by 1 base, with 4 bases between.

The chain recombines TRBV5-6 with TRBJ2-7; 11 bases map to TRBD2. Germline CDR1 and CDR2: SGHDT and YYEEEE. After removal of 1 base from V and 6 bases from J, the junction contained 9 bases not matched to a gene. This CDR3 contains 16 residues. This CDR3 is CASSLSLAGGFREQYF. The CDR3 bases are TGTGCCAGCAGCTTGAGTCTAGCGGGGGGATTTCGCGAGCAGTACTTC.

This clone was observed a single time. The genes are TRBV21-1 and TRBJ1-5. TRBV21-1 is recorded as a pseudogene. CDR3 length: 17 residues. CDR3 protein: CASSKRPRGDSNQPQHF. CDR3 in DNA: TGTGCCAGCAGCAAAAGGCCGAGAGGGGATAGCAATCAGCCCCAGCATTTT.

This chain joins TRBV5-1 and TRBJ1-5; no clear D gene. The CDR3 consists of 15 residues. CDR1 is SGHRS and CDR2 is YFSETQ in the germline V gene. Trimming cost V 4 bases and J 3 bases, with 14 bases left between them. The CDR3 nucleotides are TGCGCCAGCAGCCCGGAGCCATCTTTCAATCAGCCCCAGCATTTT. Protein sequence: CASSPEPSFNQPQHF.

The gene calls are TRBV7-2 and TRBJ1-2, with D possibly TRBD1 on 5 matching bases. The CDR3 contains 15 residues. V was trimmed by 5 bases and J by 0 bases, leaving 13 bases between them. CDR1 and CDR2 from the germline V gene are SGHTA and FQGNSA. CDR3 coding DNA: TGTGCCAGCAGCCAAGGGGTCAGAGCTAACTATGGCTACACCTTC. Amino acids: CASSQGVRANYGYTF.

CDR3 protein: CASSLVRARETQYF. The DNA for the CDR3 is TGTGCCAGCAGTTTAGTGAGGGCTAGGGAGACCCAGTACTTC. This chain joins TRBV27 and TRBJ2-5; possibly TRBD2 for D (5 bases). Germline V gene sequence: CDR1 MNHEY, CDR2 SMNVEV (reference sequence). Trimming took off 2 bases at V and 5 bases at J, with 12 bases between the two ends. The CDR3 length is 14 residues.

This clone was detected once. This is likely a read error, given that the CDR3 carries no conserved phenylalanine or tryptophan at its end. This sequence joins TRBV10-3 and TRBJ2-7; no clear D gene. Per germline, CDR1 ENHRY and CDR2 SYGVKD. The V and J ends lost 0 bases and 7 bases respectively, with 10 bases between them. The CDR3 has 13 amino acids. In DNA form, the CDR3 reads TGTGCCATCAGTGAGTCAACCCTGGAGGAGCAGTACTCC. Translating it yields CAISESTLEEQYS.

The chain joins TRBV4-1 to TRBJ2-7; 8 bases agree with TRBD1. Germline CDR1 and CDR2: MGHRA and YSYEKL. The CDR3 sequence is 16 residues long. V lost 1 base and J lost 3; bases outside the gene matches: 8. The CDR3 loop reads CASSQGLRTGRYEQYF. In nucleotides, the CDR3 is TGCGCCAGCAGCCAAGGCCTCAGGACAGGGCGCTACGAGCAGTACTTC.